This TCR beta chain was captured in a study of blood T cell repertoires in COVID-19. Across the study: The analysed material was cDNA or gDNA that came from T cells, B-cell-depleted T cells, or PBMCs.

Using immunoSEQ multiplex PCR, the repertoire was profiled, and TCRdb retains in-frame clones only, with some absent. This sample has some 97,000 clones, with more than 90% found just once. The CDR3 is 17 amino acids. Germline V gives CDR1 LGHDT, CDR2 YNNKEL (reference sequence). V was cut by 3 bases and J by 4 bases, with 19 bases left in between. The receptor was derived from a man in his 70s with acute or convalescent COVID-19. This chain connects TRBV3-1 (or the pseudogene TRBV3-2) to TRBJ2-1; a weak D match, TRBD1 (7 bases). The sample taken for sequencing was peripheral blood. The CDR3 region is CASSHQGGTQIYNEQFF. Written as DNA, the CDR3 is TGTGCCAGCAGCCATCAGGGGGGTACTCAAATATACAATGAGCAGTTCTTC.